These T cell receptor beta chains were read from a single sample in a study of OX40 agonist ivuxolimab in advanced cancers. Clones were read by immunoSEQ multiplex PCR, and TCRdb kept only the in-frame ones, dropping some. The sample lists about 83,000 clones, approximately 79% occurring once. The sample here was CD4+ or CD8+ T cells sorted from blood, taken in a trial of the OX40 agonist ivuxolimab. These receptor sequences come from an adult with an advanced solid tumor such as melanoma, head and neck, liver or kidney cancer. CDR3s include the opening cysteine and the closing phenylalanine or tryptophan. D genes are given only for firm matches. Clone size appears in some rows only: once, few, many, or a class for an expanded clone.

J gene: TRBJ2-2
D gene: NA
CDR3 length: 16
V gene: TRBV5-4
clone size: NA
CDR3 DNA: TGTGCCAGCAGCTTGGTTCGGGGGCGGAACACCGGGGAGCTGTTTTTT
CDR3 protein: CASSLVRGRNTGELFF

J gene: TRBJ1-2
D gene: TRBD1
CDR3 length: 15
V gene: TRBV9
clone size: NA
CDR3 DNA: TGTGCCAGCAGCGTAGAGGGACAGGGGACCTCTGGCTACACCTTC
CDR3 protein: CASSVEGQGTSGYTF

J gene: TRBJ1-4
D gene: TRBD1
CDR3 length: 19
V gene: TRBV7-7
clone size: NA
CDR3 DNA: TGTGCTAGCAGCTTAGGGGAGGATAAGGGGACAGGGAATGCTGAAAAACTGTTTTTT
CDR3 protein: CASSLGEDKGTGNAEKLFF

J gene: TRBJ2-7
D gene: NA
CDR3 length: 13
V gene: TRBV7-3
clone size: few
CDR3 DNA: TGTGCCAGCAGCTTATCACAGGGCGGCGAGCAGTACTTC
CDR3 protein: CASSLSQGGEQYF

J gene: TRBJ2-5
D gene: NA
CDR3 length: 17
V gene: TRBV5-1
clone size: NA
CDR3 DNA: TGCGCCAGCAGCGCCAATCCGACTAGTGTGGGGAAAGAGACCCAGTACTTC
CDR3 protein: CASSANPTSVGKETQYF

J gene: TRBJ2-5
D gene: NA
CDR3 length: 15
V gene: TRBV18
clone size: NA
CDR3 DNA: TGTGCCAGCTCACACGACCTTAACGGACAAGAGACCCAGTACTTC
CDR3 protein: CASSHDLNGQETQYF

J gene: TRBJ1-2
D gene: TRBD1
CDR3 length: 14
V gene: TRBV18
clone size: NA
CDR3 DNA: TGTGCCAGCTCACGAGGGAATACCGGGACAGGGGTTTCCTTC
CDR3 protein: CASSRGNTGTGVSF

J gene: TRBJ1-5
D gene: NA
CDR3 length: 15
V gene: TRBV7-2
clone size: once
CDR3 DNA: TGTGCCAGCCAGTCGGTGGGCACGGGCAATCAGCCCCAGCATTTT
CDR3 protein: CASQSVGTGNQPQHF

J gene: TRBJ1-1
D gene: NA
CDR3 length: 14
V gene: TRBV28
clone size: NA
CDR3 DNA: TGTGCCAGCAGTTCCGGGACATTGAACACTGAAGCTTTCTTT
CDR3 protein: CASSSGTLNTEAFF

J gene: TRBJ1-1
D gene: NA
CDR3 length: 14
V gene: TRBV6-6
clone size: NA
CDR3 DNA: TGTGCCAGCAGTGACTCCGCCCAGAGCACTGAAGCTTTCTTT
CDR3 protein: CASSDSAQSTEAFF

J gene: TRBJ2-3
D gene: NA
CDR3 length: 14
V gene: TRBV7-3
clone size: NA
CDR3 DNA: TGTGCCAGCAGCCTCCGGGGCGGCGGGGATACGCAGTATTTT
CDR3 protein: CASSLRGGGDTQYF

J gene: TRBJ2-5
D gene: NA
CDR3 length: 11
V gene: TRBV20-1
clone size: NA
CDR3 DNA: TGCAGTGCTAGAGACCAAGAGACCCAGTACTTC
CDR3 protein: CSARDQETQYF

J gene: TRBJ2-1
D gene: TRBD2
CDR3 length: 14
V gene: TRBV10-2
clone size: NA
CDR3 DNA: TGCGCCAGCAGTGATAGCGGGGGGAACAATGAGCAGTTCTTC
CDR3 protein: CASSDSGGNNEQFF

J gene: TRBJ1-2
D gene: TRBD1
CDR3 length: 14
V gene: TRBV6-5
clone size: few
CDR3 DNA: TGTGCCAGCAGGACAGGGTTAGGGATGGATGGCTACACCTTC
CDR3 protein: CASRTGLGMDGYTF

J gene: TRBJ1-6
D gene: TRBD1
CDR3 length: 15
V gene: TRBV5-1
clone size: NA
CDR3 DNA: TGCGCCAGCAGCTTGCGGGACAGGCTTTATTCACCCCTCCACTTT
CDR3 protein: CASSLRDRLYSPLHF

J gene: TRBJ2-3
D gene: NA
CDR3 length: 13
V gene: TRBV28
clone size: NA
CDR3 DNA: TGTGCCAGCAGTCCTGATATCACAGATACGCAGTATTTT
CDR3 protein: CASSPDITDTQYF

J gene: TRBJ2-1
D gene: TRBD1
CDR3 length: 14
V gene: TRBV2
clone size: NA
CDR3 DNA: TGTGCCAGCAATACGCGGGACAGGGAAGTTGAGCAGTTCTTC
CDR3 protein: CASNTRDREVEQFF

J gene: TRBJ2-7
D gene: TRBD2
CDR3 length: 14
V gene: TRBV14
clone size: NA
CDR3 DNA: TGTGCCAGCAGCCCTAGCGGGGGGACCTACGAGCAGTACTTC
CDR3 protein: CASSPSGGTYEQYF

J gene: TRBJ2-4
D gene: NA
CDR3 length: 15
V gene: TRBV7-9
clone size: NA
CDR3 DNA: TGTGCCAGCAGCCCGCCTACCTCAAGGAGTAACATTCAGTACTTC
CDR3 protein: CASSPPTSRSNIQYF

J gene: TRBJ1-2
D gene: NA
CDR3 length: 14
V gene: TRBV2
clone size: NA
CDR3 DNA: TGTGCCAGCAGTGTTTTAAGCGGGGAGTATGGCTACACCTTC
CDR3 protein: CASSVLSGEYGYTF

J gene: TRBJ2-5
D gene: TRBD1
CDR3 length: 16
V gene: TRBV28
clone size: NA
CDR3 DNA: TGTGCCAGCGAGGGTTCGCCCGGGACAGGGAAAGAGACCCAGTACTTC
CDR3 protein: CASEGSPGTGKETQYF

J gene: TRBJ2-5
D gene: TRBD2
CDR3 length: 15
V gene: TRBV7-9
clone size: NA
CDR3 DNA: TGTGCCAGCAGCTTAGCCGGGGGGATAACAGAGACCCAGTACTTC
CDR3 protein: CASSLAGGITETQYF

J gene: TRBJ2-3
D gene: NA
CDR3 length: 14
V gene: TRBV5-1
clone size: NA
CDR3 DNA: TGCGCCAGCAGCTTGGGTTCGGGAACAGATACGCAGTATTTT
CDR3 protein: CASSLGSGTDTQYF

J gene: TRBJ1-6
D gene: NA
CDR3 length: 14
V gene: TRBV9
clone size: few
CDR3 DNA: TGTGCCAGCAGCCCACCTAGCAATGGTTCACCCCTCCACTTT
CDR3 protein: CASSPPSNGSPLHF

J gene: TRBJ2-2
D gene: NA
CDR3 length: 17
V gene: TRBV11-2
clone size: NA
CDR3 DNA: TGTGCCAGCAGCTTAGAGCTTCCAGGAGCGAACACCGGGGAGCTGTTTTTT
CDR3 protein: CASSLELPGANTGELFF

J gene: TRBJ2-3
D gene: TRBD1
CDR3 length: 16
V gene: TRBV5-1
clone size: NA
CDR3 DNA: TGCGCCAGCAGCTCCCTACAGGGGGCAGGGACAGATACGCAGTATTTT
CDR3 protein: CASSSLQGAGTDTQYF

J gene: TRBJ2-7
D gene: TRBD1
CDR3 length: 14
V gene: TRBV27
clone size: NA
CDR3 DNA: TGTGCCAGCGCGCCGGACAGGGGGCAATACGAGCAGTACTTC
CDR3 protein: CASAPDRGQYEQYF

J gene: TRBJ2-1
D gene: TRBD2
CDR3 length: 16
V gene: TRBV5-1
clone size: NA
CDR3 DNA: TGCGCCAGCAGCGTCTCAGCGGGGGGGAGCTACAATGAGCAGTTCTTC
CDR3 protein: CASSVSAGGSYNEQFF

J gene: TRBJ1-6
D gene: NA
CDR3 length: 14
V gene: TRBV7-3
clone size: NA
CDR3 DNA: TGTGCCAGCAGCCGGGAACCGGGGGGTTCACCCCTCCACTTT
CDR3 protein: CASSREPGGSPLHF

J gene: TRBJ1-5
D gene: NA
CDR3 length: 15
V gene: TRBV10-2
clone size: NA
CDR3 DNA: TGCGCCAGCAGTGTCGGAGGTAATAGCAATCAGCCCCAGCATTTT
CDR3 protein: CASSVGGNSNQPQHF

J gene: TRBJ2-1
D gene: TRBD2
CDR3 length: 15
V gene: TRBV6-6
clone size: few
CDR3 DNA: TGTGCCAGCAGTCCGGCGGGGGGGAGTGACAATGAGCAGTTCTTC
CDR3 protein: CASSPAGGSDNEQFF

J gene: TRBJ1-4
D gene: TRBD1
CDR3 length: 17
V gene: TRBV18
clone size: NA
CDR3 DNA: TGTGCCAGCTCAGCGACAGGGGGCAGCGCAACTAATGAAAAACTGTTTTTT
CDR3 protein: CASSATGGSATNEKLFF

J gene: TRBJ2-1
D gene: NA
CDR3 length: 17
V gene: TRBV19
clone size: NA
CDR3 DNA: TGTGCCAGTAGTGTCAGTCGGGACTTGAGCTCCTACAATGAGCAGTTCTTC
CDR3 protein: CASSVSRDLSSYNEQFF

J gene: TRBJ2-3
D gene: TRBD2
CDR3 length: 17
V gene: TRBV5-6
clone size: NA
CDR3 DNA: TGTGCCAGCAGCTTGAGGTGGAGCGGGGGGGCGTCAGATACGCAGTATTTT
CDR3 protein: CASSLRWSGGASDTQYF

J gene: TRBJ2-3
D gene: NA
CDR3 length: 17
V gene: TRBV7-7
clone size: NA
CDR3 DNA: TGTGCTAGCAGCTTAGCTGGCGGGGGCGTAAGCACAGATACGCAGTATTTT
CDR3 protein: CASSLAGGGVSTDTQYF

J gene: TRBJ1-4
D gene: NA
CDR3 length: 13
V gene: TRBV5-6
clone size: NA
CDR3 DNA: TGTGCCAGCAGCTTGATCCGTAATGAAAAACTGTTTTTT
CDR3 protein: CASSLIRNEKLFF

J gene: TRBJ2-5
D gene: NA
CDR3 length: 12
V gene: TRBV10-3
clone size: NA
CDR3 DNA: TGTGCCATCAGTGAGTCAGAAGAGACCCAGTACTTC
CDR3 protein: CAISESEETQYF

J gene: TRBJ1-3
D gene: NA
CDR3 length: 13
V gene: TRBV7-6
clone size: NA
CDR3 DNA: TGTGCCAGCAGCTTAGGTAGAGGAAACACCATATATTTT
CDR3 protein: CASSLGRGNTIYF

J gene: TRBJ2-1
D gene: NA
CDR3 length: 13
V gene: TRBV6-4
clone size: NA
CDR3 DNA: TGTGCCAGCAGTGCGGAAGGGGGCAATGAGCAGTTCTTC
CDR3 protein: CASSAEGGNEQFF

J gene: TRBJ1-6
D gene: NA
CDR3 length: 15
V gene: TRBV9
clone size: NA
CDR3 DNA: TGTGCCAGCAGCGCCGGGGACCGCTCAGGGTCACCCCTCCACTTT
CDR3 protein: CASSAGDRSGSPLHF

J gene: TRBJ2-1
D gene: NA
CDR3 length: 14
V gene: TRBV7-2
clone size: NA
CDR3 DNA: TGTGCCAGCAGCTCTCGCGGGACGTTCGATGAGCAGTTCTTC
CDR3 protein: CASSSRGTFDEQFF

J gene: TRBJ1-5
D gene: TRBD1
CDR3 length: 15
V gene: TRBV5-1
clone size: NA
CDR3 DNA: TGCGCCAGCAGCTTGACAGGGGGTAGCAATCAGCCCCAGCATTTT
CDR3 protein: CASSLTGGSNQPQHF

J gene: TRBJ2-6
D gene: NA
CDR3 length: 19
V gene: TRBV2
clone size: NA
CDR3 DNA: TGTGCCAGCAGGGGTTTACGAGCTAGATATTTCTCCGGGGCCAACGTCCTGACTTTC
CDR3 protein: CASRGLRARYFSGANVLTF

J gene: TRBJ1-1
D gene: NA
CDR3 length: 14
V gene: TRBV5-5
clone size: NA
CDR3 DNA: TGTGCCAGCAGCTCTCGCGGTACGGTCACTGAAGCTTTCTTT
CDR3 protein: CASSSRGTVTEAFF

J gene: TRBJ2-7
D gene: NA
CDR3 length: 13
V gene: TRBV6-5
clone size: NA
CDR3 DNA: TGTGCCAGCACCCTCCCCGGGGGTGGCGAGCAGTACTTC
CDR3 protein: CASTLPGGGEQYF

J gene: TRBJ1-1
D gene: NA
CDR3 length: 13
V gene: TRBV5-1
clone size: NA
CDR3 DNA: TGCGCCAGCAGCTTGGGCGGTAACACTGAAGCTTTCTTT
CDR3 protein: CASSLGGNTEAFF

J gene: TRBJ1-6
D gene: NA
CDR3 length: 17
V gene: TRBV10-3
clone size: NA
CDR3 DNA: TGTGCCATCAGTGAGTCGCGGGGAGCAGGTGATAATTCACCCCTCCACTTT
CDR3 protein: CAISESRGAGDNSPLHF

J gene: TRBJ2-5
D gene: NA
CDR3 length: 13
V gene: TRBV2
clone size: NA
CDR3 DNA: TGTGCCAGCAGTGAAGGCAGACAAGAGACCCAGTACTTC
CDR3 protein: CASSEGRQETQYF

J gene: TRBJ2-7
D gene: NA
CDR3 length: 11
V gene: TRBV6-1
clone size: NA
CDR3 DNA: TGTGCCAGCAGTCCGAAATACGAGCAGTACTTC
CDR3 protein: CASSPKYEQYF

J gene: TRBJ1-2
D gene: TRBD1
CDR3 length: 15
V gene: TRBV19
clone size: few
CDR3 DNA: TGTGCCAGTAGTACCCCGGGACAGGGGGCGAATGGCTACACCTTC
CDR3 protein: CASSTPGQGANGYTF

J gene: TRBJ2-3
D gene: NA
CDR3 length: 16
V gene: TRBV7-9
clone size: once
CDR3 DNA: TGTGCCAGCAGCTTAGACAAGATTGTTAGCACAGATACGCAGTATTTT
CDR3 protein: CASSLDKIVSTDTQYF

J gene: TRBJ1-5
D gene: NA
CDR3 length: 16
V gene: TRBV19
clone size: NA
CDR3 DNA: TGTGCCAGTAGTATAGAGTGGGGGGCCGGCAATCAGCCCCAGCATTTT
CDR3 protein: CASSIEWGAGNQPQHF

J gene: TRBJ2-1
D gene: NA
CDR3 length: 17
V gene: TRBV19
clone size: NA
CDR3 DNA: TGTGCCAGTAGTATATATCGAGACGGGGGTTCCTACAATGAGCAGTTCTTC
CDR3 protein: CASSIYRDGGSYNEQFF

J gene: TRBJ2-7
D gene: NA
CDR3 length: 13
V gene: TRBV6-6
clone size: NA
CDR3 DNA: TGTGCCAGCCAATGGCCGGGTAACTACGAGCAGTACTTC
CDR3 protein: CASQWPGNYEQYF

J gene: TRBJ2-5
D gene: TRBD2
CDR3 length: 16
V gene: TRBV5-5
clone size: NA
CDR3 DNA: TGTGCCAGCAGCTTGAGCGGATTCGGGGGGCAAGAGACCCAGTACTTC
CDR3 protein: CASSLSGFGGQETQYF